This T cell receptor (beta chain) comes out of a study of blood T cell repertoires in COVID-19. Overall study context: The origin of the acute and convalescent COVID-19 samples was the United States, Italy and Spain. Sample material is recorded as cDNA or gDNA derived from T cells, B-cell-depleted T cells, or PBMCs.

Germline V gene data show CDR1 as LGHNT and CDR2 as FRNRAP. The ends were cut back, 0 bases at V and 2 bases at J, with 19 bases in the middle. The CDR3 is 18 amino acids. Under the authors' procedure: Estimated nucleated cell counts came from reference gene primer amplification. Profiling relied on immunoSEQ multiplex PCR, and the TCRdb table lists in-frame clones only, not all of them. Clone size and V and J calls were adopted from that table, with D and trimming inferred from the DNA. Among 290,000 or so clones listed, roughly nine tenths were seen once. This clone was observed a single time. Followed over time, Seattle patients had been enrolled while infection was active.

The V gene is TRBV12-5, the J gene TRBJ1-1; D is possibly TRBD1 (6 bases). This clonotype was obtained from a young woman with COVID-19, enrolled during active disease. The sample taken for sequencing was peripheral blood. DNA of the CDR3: TGTGCTAGTGGTTTGGTACGGGGGGCCGTAGGTGGCAACACTGAAGCTTTCTTT. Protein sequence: CASGLVRGAVGGNTEAFF. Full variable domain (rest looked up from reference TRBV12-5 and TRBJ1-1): DARVTQTPRHKVTEMGQEVTMRCQPILGHNTVFWYRQTMMQGLELLAYFRNRAPLDDSGMPKDRFSAEMPDATLATLKIQPSEPRDSAVYFCASGLVRGAVGGNTEAFFGQGTRLTVV.